The 16 T cell receptor beta chains presented below share a single source sample, sequenced in a study of CD8 T cells in ankylosing spondylitis. TCRdb itself ran the 5' RACE reads through MiXCR, one entry per CDR3 protein. The sample contains around 220,000 distinct CDR3 sequences, over 9.5% of which appear only once. The specimen was blood, either unsorted or a sorted T cell fraction (not recorded which). These receptors were obtained from a male donor with ankylosing spondylitis or in good health (not recorded which).

This clonotype appeared many times. CDR3: CSDKRIRDNHNSTEAFF. In nucleotides, the CDR3 is TGCAGTGATAAACGAATCCGGGACAACCACAACAGCACTGAAGCTTTCTTT. The V gene is TRBV20-1, the J gene TRBJ1-1; the D gene is possibly TRBD1 (6 bases). Germline V CDR1 and CDR2: DFQATT, SNEGSKA (reference sequence). The CDR3 extends over 17 amino acids. The germline V and J ends were trimmed by 7 bases and 4 bases, with 28 bases remaining between them.

The sample holds many counts of this clonotype. J is TRBJ2-5 and V is TRBV12-3 or TRBV12-4; 13 bases are a match to TRBD2. J lost 7 bases, V lost 4 bases, and 9 bases had no gene match. This CDR3 comprises 16 residues. CDR3 sequence reads: CASSSRTSGGGGTQYF. CDR3 nucleotides: TGTGCCAGCAGTTCTAGGACTAGCGGGGGCGGGGGGACCCAGTACTTC.

This clonotype came up many times. V and J are TRBV5-1 and TRBJ2-1; the D gene is possibly TRBD2 (6 bases). There are 14 residues in the CDR3. Germline V CDR1 and CDR2: SGHRS, YFSETQ. Between the trimmed V and J ends, which lost 4 bases and 0 bases, there was a span of 8 bases. CDR3 amino acids: CASSATSSYNEQFF. CDR3 DNA: TGCGCCAGCAGCGCGACTAGCTCCTACAATGAGCAGTTCTTC.

This clonotype has a handful of counts. The chain's CDR3 is CASSFGQGNGEAFF. In nucleotides, the CDR3 is TGTGCCAGCAGCTTTGGACAGGGAAACGGTGAAGCTTTCTTT. V and J are TRBV5-6 and TRBJ1-1; 8 positions match TRBD1. CDR1 and CDR2 from the germline V gene are SGHDT and YYEEEE. The CDR3 has 14 amino acids. Germline trimming cut 2 bases from V and 7 bases from J; bases unmatched to any gene: 7.

This clonotype has at least ten counts. This rearrangement joins TRBV6-1 to TRBJ2-7, with 8 bases lining up with TRBD2. The CDR3 has 16 amino acids. CDR1 is MNHNS and CDR2 is SASEGT in the germline V gene. V shed 2 bases, J shed 0 bases, and the junction held 6 bases outside the gene matches. The DNA for the CDR3 is TGTGCCAGCAGTGAATTTAGCGGGGTTAGCTCCTACGAGCAGTACTTC. Residues: CASSEFSGVSSYEQYF.

This clonotype was observed many times. The chain uses TRBV29-1 and TRBJ1-1; weak D call: TRBD1 (5 bases). Germline CDR1 and CDR2: SQVTM and ANQGSEA. Deletions cut 4 bases from V and 1 base from J, with 10 bases between. The CDR3 has 13 amino acids. CDR3 nucleotide sequence: TGCAGCGTTGGACAGCCAGAGAACACTGAAGCTTTCTTT. Translation gives CSVGQPENTEAFF.

The chain joins TRBV7-2 to TRBJ2-5; perhaps TRBD1 as D (6 bases). CDR1 and CDR2 (germline): SGHTA, FQGNSA. Trimming removed 6 bases at V and 4 bases at J, with 15 bases between. This CDR3 is 14 amino acids long. CDR3 sequence: CASRRTGKSETQYF. The CDR3 DNA sequence: TGTGCCAGCAGAAGAACAGGGAAGTCAGAGACCCAGTACTTC.

The sample holds many counts of this clonotype. This sequence joins TRBV12-3 or TRBV12-4 and TRBJ1-2; weak D call: TRBD1 (6 bases). V gave up 7 bases and J gave up 5 bases, with 14 bases separating them. This CDR3 comprises 13 residues. CDR3 coding DNA: TGTGCCAGCAACCAGGGGAAGGGGTATGGCTACACCTTC. Its translation: CASNQGKGYGYTF.

The table lists this clonotype with many counts. The chain is built from TRBV12-3 or TRBV12-4 and TRBJ2-3, with D hard to call. Trimming cost V 3 bases and J 3 bases, with 13 bases left between them. The CDR3 runs to 15 residues. This CDR3 reads CASSFLPGGTDTQYF. The CDR3 DNA follows: TGTGCCAGCAGTTTTCTCCCGGGTGGGACAGATACGCAGTATTTT.

The rearrangement joins TRBV12-3 or TRBV12-4 to TRBJ2-5; maybe TRBD2 (6 bases). The V end lost 4 bases, the J end lost 5 bases, and 17 bases lay between the germline ends. CDR3 length: 15 amino acids. CDR3 amino acids: CASSSSRGPQETQYF. The CDR3 coding sequence is TGTGCCAGCAGTTCGTCGCGGGGTCCGCAGGAGACCCAGTACTTC.

This clonotype was detected many times. This rearrangement joins TRBV12-3 or TRBV12-4 to TRBJ2-4; tentative D call: TRBD1 (6 bases). This CDR3 comprises 14 residues. Trimming stripped 6 bases from V and 7 bases from J, with 16 bases between. In DNA form, the CDR3 reads TGTGCCAGCAGCCTCAGGGGAGCGGAGAACATTCAGTACTTC. This sequence encodes CASSLRGAENIQYF.

This clonotype was detected many times. Relative to the germline gene, one junction end is altered; a read error may explain this. V and J are TRBV7-7 and TRBJ2-2; the D gene is possibly TRBD1 (6 bases). The germline CDR1 and CDR2 sequences are SSHAT and FNYEAQ (reference sequence). The CDR3 totals 14 residues. The CDR3 loop is CASSVTGMTGELFF. The CDR3 DNA reads as TGTGCTAGCAGCGTAACAGGGATGACCGGGGAGCTGTTTTTT.

Many counts were recorded for this clonotype. This chain joins TRBV5-1 and TRBJ1-1; 9 nucleotides line up with TRBD1. CDR3 length equals 16 residues. V lost 0 bases and J lost 4; bases outside the gene matches: 7. Germline assignment: CDR1 SGHRS and CDR2 YFSETQ. CDR3 amino acids: CASSLEGQGHGTEAFF. The CDR3, as DNA: TGCGCCAGCAGCTTGGAGGGACAGGGCCATGGCACTGAAGCTTTCTTT.

This CDR3 is CASSLLGQTSYEQYF. The CDR3 DNA reads as TGCGCCAGCAGCCTTCTCGGACAGACTTCCTACGAGCAGTACTTC. V gene TRBV5-1 combines with J gene TRBJ2-7; D perhaps matches TRBD1 (6 bases). V was shortened by 4 bases and J by 1 base, with 15 bases between the two germline ends. The CDR3 length is 15 residues. Germline V lookup: CDR1 SGHRS, CDR2 YFSETQ.

This clonotype was seen repeatedly, ten times or more. The chain carries TRBV10-3 and TRBJ2-3, with D perhaps TRBD2 (5 bases). The CDR3 is 14 amino acids. In germline, CDR1 is ENHRY, CDR2 SYGVKD. Trimming stripped 3 bases from V and 1 base from J, with 8 bases between. The CDR3 sequence is CAISDSGGTDTQYF. The CDR3 bases are TGTGCCATCAGTGATTCCGGGGGCACAGATACGCAGTATTTT.

The chain carries TRBV19 and TRBJ1-4, with D tentatively TRBD1 (5 bases). The germline gives CDR1 LNHDA, CDR2 SQIVND (reference sequence). The CDR3 contains 13 residues. V was shortened by 6 bases and J by 5 bases, with 10 bases between the two germline ends. The CDR3 sequence is CASRGAKNEKLFF. The CDR3 DNA reads as TGTGCCAGTAGAGGGGCTAAGAATGAAAAACTGTTTTTT.